This is a list of T cell receptor beta chains from one sample in a study of blood T cell repertoires in COVID-19. Clones were sequenced by immunoSEQ multiplex PCR, and TCRdb holds only the in-frame ones, with some missing. The sample yields about 190,000 clones, 76% seen once. Sequenced sample: PBMCs or T cells enriched from blood (not recorded which). These receptors originate from a woman aged 50 to 60 with acute COVID-19. Both conserved end residues are part of each CDR3. The D gene is left open where the match is weak. Clone size is stated in some rows and not others, as once, few, many or a class when expanded.

d_gene	len	v_gene	j_gene	abundance	CDR3aa	CDR3nt
NA	14	TRBV18	TRBJ1-3	NA	CASSPPAAGNTIYF	TGTGCCAGCTCACCCCCCGCAGCTGGAAACACCATATATTTT
TRBD1	16	TRBV5-1	TRBJ1-2	NA	CASSLGSGTGIYGYTF	TGCGCCAGCAGCTTGGGATCCGGGACAGGGATCTATGGCTACACCTTC
NA	13	TRBV7-9	TRBJ1-1	NA	CASSYIANTEAFF	TGTGCCAGCAGCTACATAGCAAACACTGAAGCTTTCTTT
TRBD1	15	TRBV7-8	TRBJ1-4	once	CASSFRQGGGEKLFF	TGTGCCAGCAGCTTCCGACAGGGGGGAGGCGAAAAACTGTTTTTT
TRBD1	14	TRBV7-2	TRBJ1-2	NA	CASSLNRGEYGYTF	TGTGCCAGCAGCTTGAACAGGGGAGAATATGGCTACACCTTC
NA	15	TRBV5-1	TRBJ1-3	few	CASSTTGNSGNTIYF	TGCGCCAGCAGCACCACAGGGAACTCTGGAAACACCATATATTTT
TRBD2	16	TRBV7-8	TRBJ2-1	NA	CASSRISGGPYNEQFF	TGTGCCAGCAGCCGAATTTCGGGGGGGCCCTACAATGAGCAGTTCTTC
TRBD1	17	TRBV11-3	TRBJ2-3	NA	CASSHVLAQTRGDTQYF	TGTGCCAGCAGCCATGTTCTAGCTCAAACCAGGGGGGATACGCAGTATTTT
TRBD1	14	TRBV7-8	TRBJ1-1	NA	CASSWTGSDTEAFF	TGTGCCAGCAGCTGGACAGGGAGCGACACTGAAGCTTTCTTT
TRBD1	15	TRBV2	TRBJ1-4	many	CASIRTGETNEKLFF	TGTGCCAGCATCAGGACAGGGGAGACTAATGAAAAACTGTTTTTT
NA	15	TRBV23-1	TRBJ1-5	NA	CASSHERGNDQPQHF	TGCGCCAGCAGTCACGAAAGGGGCAATGACCAGCCCCAGCATTTT
TRBD2	15	TRBV24-1	TRBJ2-1	once	CAAGPGTSGYNEQFF	TGTGCCGCGGGGCCCGGGACTAGCGGCTACAATGAGCAGTTCTTC
NA	15	TRBV19	TRBJ2-3	NA	CASAPGLTQGDTQYF	TGTGCCAGCGCCCCGGGACTGACCCAGGGAGATACGCAGTATTTT
TRBD2	14	TRBV3-1/TRBV3-2	TRBJ2-1	NA	CASSQPGGSNEQFF	TGTGCCAGCAGCCAACCGGGGGGGTCGAATGAGCAGTTCTTC
NA	16	TRBV5-4	TRBJ1-6	NA	CASSRGFRENNSPLHF	TGTGCCAGCAGTCGGGGGTTTCGGGAAAACAATTCACCCCTCCACTTT
TRBD1	13	TRBV5-1	TRBJ1-1	NA	CASMRDSGTEAFF	TGCGCCAGCATGAGGGACAGTGGGACTGAAGCTTTCTTT
TRBD2	17	TRBV4-1	TRBJ2-3	NA	CASSQTLAGGSTDTQYF	TGCGCCAGCAGCCAAACACTAGCGGGGGGGAGCACAGATACGCAGTATTTT
NA	15	TRBV10-3	TRBJ1-2	NA	CAISEWAATNYGYTF	TGTGCCATCAGTGAGTGGGCAGCCACTAACTATGGCTACACCTTC
TRBD1	14	TRBV5-1	TRBJ1-1	NA	CASKTAGGNTEAFF	TGCGCCAGCAAGACTGCAGGGGGGAACACTGAAGCTTTCTTT
TRBD2	17	TRBV5-1	TRBJ2-5	NA	CASSPSPLAGGQETQYF	TGCGCCAGCAGCCCGAGTCCCCTAGCGGGGGGCCAAGAGACCCAGTACTTC
TRBD1	13	TRBV2	TRBJ1-2	NA	CASSKDREGGYTF	TGTGCCAGCAGTAAAGACAGGGAGGGAGGCTACACCTTC
NA	14	TRBV4-1	TRBJ2-5	once	CASSQHAGSETQYF	TGCGCCAGCAGCCAACACGCAGGTTCTGAGACCCAGTACTTC
NA	15	TRBV10-3	TRBJ2-2	NA	CAISESVANTGELFF	TGTGCCATCAGTGAATCGGTCGCGAACACCGGGGAGCTGTTTTTT
NA	17	TRBV3-1/TRBV3-2	TRBJ1-1	once	CASSPIDLASMNTEAFF	TGTGCCAGCAGCCCTATTGATTTAGCCTCCATGAACACTGAAGCTTTCTTT
NA	16	TRBV19	TRBJ1-5	NA	CASSIPNKGGNQPQHF	TGTGCCAGTAGTATACCGAACAAAGGGGGCAATCAGCCCCAGCATTTT
NA	15	TRBV7-2	TRBJ1-1	NA	CASSSRVDWGTEAFF	TGTGCCAGCAGCTCCAGGGTTGACTGGGGCACTGAAGCTTTCTTT
NA	15	TRBV3-1/TRBV3-2	TRBJ1-6	once	CASSQVPGRGSPLHF	TGTGCCAGCAGCCAAGTTCCGGGGAGGGGTTCACCCCTCCACTTT
NA	14	TRBV6-5	TRBJ2-2	NA	CASSPGHGAGELFF	TGTGCCAGCAGCCCGGGACACGGCGCCGGGGAGCTGTTTTTT
TRBD1	16	TRBV7-9	TRBJ2-6	few	CASSSRTGAGANVLTF	TGTGCCAGCAGCTCGAGGACAGGGGCTGGGGCCAACGTCCTGACTTTC
NA	12	TRBV5-6	TRBJ1-4	NA	CASNAGDEKLFF	TGTGCCAGCAATGCGGGGGACGAAAAACTGTTTTTT
TRBD1	16	TRBV5-6	TRBJ1-3	NA	CASSLVDRAPGNTIYF	TGTGCCAGCAGCTTGGTCGACAGGGCCCCTGGAAACACCATATATTTT
TRBD2	16	TRBV28	TRBJ2-3	NA	CASSLWTSGGADTQYF	TGTGCCAGCAGTTTATGGACTAGCGGGGGGGCAGATACGCAGTATTTT
NA	13	TRBV12-3/TRBV12-4	TRBJ1-1	NA	CASSYRVRSEAFF	TGTGCCAGCAGTTACAGGGTGAGATCTGAAGCTTTCTTT
TRBD1	18	TRBV28	TRBJ1-2	NA	CASSSGILRDRGYYGYTF	TGTGCCAGCAGTTCAGGTATTCTCCGGGACAGGGGATACTATGGCTACACCTTC
NA	13	TRBV30	TRBJ2-1	NA	CAWSASSYNEQFF	TGTGCCTGGAGTGCGAGCTCCTACAATGAGCAGTTCTTC
NA	15	TRBV3-1/TRBV3-2	TRBJ2-2	NA	CASSQGELYTGELFF	TGTGCCAGCAGCCAAGGAGAACTCTACACCGGGGAGCTGTTTTTT
NA	13	TRBV25-1	TRBJ1-4	NA	CASRNRNNEKLFF	TGTGCCAGCAGAAACAGGAATAATGAAAAACTGTTTTTT
NA	13	TRBV2	TRBJ1-2	NA	CASSEQGQYGYTF	TGTGCCAGCAGTGAACAGGGTCAGTATGGCTACACCTTC
TRBD1	15	TRBV6-2/TRBV6-3	TRBJ1-2	NA	CASSPRDREYFGYTF	TGTGCCAGCAGCCCTAGGGACAGGGAATACTTTGGCTACACCTTC
NA	12	TRBV28	TRBJ1-1	NA	CASSLGLKEAFF	TGTGCCAGCAGTTTAGGGCTCAAGGAAGCTTTCTTT
TRBD2	15	TRBV6-5	TRBJ2-4	once	CASSPTRLAGDFQYF	TGTGCCAGTTCGCCGACCAGATTAGCGGGGGATTTTCAGTACTTC
TRBD1	11	TRBV19	TRBJ1-1	NA	CASFQGAEAFF	TGTGCCAGTTTTCAGGGGGCTGAAGCTTTCTTT
NA	13	TRBV7-2	TRBJ1-6	NA	CASSVARNSPLHF	TGTGCCAGCAGCGTCGCGCGGAATTCACCCCTCCACTTT
NA	15	TRBV5-5	TRBJ2-1	NA	CASSLGQSPYNEQFF	TGTGCCAGCAGCTTGGGACAGTCCCCGTACAATGAGCAGTTCTTC
NA	12	TRBV6-5	TRBJ1-1	NA	CASSTMNTEAFF	TGTGCCAGCTCGACAATGAACACTGAAGCTTTCTTT
NA	18	TRBV4-1	TRBJ1-6	NA	CASSQVVPVRSYNSPLHF	TGCGCCAGCAGCCAAGTCGTCCCCGTCCGGTCTTATAATTCACCCCTCCACTTT
NA	13	TRBV5-8	TRBJ2-3	NA	CATEPPSTDTQYF	TGTGCCACCGAGCCTCCGTCTACAGATACGCAGTATTTT
NA	15	TRBV4-3	TRBJ1-1	NA	CASSQDGSGWTEAFF	TGCGCCAGCAGCCAAGACGGTTCGGGGTGGACTGAAGCTTTCTTT
NA	14	TRBV7-8	TRBJ1-3	NA	CASSLDRGGNTIYF	TGTGCCAGCAGCTTAGATCGGGGAGGAAACACCATATATTTT
TRBD1	13	TRBV11-2	TRBJ2-3	NA	CASSLTGPDTQYF	TGTGCCAGCAGCTTGACAGGGCCAGATACGCAGTATTTT
NA	15	TRBV6-2/TRBV6-3	TRBJ1-5	NA	CASSRIRRSNQPQHF	TGTGCCAGCAGTCGGATAAGGAGGAGCAATCAGCCCCAGCATTTT
TRBD2	15	TRBV7-6	TRBJ2-1	NA	CASSLGGGFYNEQFF	TGTGCCAGCAGCTTGGGCGGGGGGTTCTACAATGAGCAGTTCTTC
TRBD1	14	TRBV2	TRBJ1-2	NA	CASSDLTGNYGYTF	TGTGCCAGCAGTGACCTGACAGGGAACTATGGCTACACCTTC
TRBD2	15	TRBV4-2	TRBJ2-3	few	CASSQGNGGAHTQYF	TGTGCCAGCAGCCAAGGGAACGGGGGGGCCCATACGCAGTATTTT
NA	12	TRBV28	TRBJ1-1	NA	CATDHGGVEAFF	TGTGCCACCGACCATGGGGGGGTTGAAGCTTTCTTT
TRBD1	13	TRBV6-6	TRBJ1-2	NA	CASSLMDRDGYTF	TGTGCCAGCAGTTTAATGGACAGGGATGGCTACACCTTC
TRBD1	14	TRBV6-5	TRBJ2-3	NA	CASRRDREADTQYF	TGTGCCAGCAGGCGGGACAGGGAGGCAGATACGCAGTATTTT